Listed here are 10 T cell receptor beta chains from one sample, sequenced in a study of shared clonotypes between healthy human individuals. Sequenced by immunoSEQ multiplex PCR; TCRdb stores in-frame clones only, minus some. The table has 550,000 to 700,000 clones, around three quarters seen once. Specimen: memory CD4+ T cells sorted from blood. Subset described: CD45RA-negative fraction. The receptors were gathered from a woman in her 30s in good health.

The chain joins TRBV5-1 to TRBJ2-5; D is perhaps TRBD2 (5 bases). Gene TRBJ2-7 matches the end of the DNA better, so the J call may be wrong. In germline, CDR1 is SGHRS, CDR2 YFSETQ. This CDR3 has 15 residues. CDR3 protein: CASSLTGSNSYEQYF. The CDR3 nucleotides are TGCGCCAGCAGCTTGACGGGGTCCAACTCCTACGAGCAGTACTTC.

V and J are TRBV14 and TRBJ2-3; possibly TRBD2 for D (5 bases). Germline V gene lookup returns CDR1 SGHDN and CDR2 FVKESK. Between the trimmed V and J ends, which lost 3 bases and 4 bases, there was a span of 14 bases. The CDR3 totals 15 residues. CDR3 residues: CASSHLSTGSDTQYF. The CDR3 nucleotides read TGTGCCAGCAGCCACCTCAGCACGGGGTCAGATACGCAGTATTTT. The entire variable domain, with the rest obtained from reference TRBV14 and TRBJ2-3, is as follows: EAGVTQFPSHSVIEKGQTVTLRCDPISGHDNLYWYRRVMGKEIKFLLHFVKESKQDESGMPNNRFLAERTGGTYSTLKVQPAELEDSGVYFCASSHLSTGSDTQYFGPGTRLTVL.

The chain recombines TRBV6-6 with TRBJ2-7, with D unclear. The CDR3 loop spans 11 amino acids. Germline V gives CDR1 MNHNY, CDR2 SVGAGI (reference sequence). V was trimmed by 8 bases and J by 7 bases, leaving 12 bases between them. The CDR3 DNA reads TGTGCCAGCGGGAAGGGTCGGGAGCAGTACTTC. Residues: CASGKGREQYF.

CDR3 amino acids: CAWSLLTNEKLFF. CDR3 sequence (DNA): TGTGCCTGGAGTCTCCTAACTAATGAAAAACTGTTTTTT. The chain combines TRBV30 with TRBJ1-4; D call uncertain. There are 13 residues in the CDR3. The V end lost 2 bases, the J end lost 1 base, and 5 bases lay between the germline ends. CDR1 is GTSNPN and CDR2 is SVGIG in the germline V gene (reference sequence).

This chain links TRBV7-2 with TRBJ2-1; possibly TRBD1 or TRBD2 for D (5 bases each). Between the trimmed V and J ends, which lost 4 bases and 6 bases, there was a span of 10 bases. CDR3 length: 13 residues. Germline loops: CDR1 SGHTA, CDR2 FQGNSA. The CDR3 loop is CASSYGTINEQFF. DNA of the CDR3: TGTGCCAGCAGCTACGGGACCATCAATGAGCAGTTCTTC.

The chain carries TRBV2 and TRBJ2-6; perhaps TRBD1 as D (5 bases). The CDR3 totals 13 residues. Germline V lookup: CDR1 SNHLY, CDR2 FYNNEI. V gave up 9 bases and J gave up 4 bases, with 10 bases separating them. The CDR3 sequence is CARKGSGANVLTF. The DNA for the CDR3 is TGTGCCAGGAAGGGGTCAGGGGCCAACGTCCTGACTTTC.

The chain links TRBV15 to TRBJ2-1; a possible D gene is TRBD1 (6 bases). The CDR3 runs to 14 residues. The V gene's germline CDR1 is LNHNV and CDR2 YYDKDF (reference sequence). Trimming shortened V by 0 bases and J by 7 bases, and 10 bases separated the two germline ends. The CDR3 region has the DNA TGTGCCACCAGCAGAGATCAGGGGTGGAATGAGCAGTTCTTC. It yields the protein CATSRDQGWNEQFF.

This rearrangement joins TRBV11-3 to TRBJ2-1; 11 bases agree with TRBD2. Germline CDR1 is SGHNT and CDR2 is YENEEA. Losses at the gene ends were 6 bases for V and 1 base for J; bases not matched to a gene: 8. There are 17 residues in the CDR3. The CDR3 DNA follows: TGTGCCAGCAGTAGATCCGGGACTAGCGGTTCCTACAATGAGCAGTTCTTC. It is translated as CASSRSGTSGSYNEQFF.

The chain links TRBV5-1 to TRBJ1-2, with D uncertain. The V gene lost 1 base and the J gene lost 8 bases, with 21 bases spanning the gap. The CDR3 has 16 amino acids. Per germline, CDR1 SGHRS and CDR2 YFSETQ. The DNA of the CDR3 is TGCGCCAGCAGCTTGACCACTGCCACCCAACTATACGGCTACACCTTC. Translated: CASSLTTATQLYGYTF. The variable domain in full, with the rest retrieved from reference TRBV5-1 and TRBJ1-2, is KAGVTQTPRYLIKTRGQQVTLSCSPISGHRSVSWYQQTPGQGLQFLFEYFSETQRNKGNFPGRFSGRQFSNSRSEMNVSTLELGDSALYLCASSLTTATQLYGYTFGSGTRLTVV.

The rearrangement joins TRBV27 to TRBJ1-4; D gene uncertain. The CDR3 contains 13 residues. Trimming pared 4 bases from V and 2 bases from J, leaving 5 bases between. CDR1 and CDR2 (germline): MNHEY, SMNVEV (reference sequence). CDR3 in amino acids: CASSSWTNEKLFF. CDR3 nucleotide sequence: TGTGCCAGCAGTTCTTGGACTAATGAAAAACTGTTTTTT.